This T cell receptor (beta chain) stems from a study of metastatic and nonmetastatic thyroid tumors. The study's findings and limits: It was reportedly found that TCR beta diversity was significantly higher in malignant thyroid tumors than in benign nodules, a difference seen in both blood and tumor samples.

Remarks on this clone: Its cognate antigen is unknown.

TCRdb reanalyzed the PCR reads via MiXCR. This sample carries approximately 9,900 clones, roughly 11% of them seen once, and the ten largest clones take around 8%. Treatment of any kind had been given to no patient before thyroid surgery. With 0 bases removed from V and 3 bases from J, the gap between germline ends came to 7 bases. The CDR3 length is 13 residues. Germline V gene data show CDR1 as SGHRS and CDR2 as YFSETQ. The sample consisted of tumor tissue. The chain employs TRBV5-1 and TRBJ2-7, with a possible D match to TRBD1 (6 bases). The sequence derives from a female donor with papillary thyroid cancer or a benign thyroid nodule (not recorded which). Some clones in this sample may be carry-over from other donors' samples. CDR3 nucleotides: TGCGCCAGCAGCTTGGTAGGGGGCTACGAGCAGTACTTC. Translation: CASSLVGGYEQYF.